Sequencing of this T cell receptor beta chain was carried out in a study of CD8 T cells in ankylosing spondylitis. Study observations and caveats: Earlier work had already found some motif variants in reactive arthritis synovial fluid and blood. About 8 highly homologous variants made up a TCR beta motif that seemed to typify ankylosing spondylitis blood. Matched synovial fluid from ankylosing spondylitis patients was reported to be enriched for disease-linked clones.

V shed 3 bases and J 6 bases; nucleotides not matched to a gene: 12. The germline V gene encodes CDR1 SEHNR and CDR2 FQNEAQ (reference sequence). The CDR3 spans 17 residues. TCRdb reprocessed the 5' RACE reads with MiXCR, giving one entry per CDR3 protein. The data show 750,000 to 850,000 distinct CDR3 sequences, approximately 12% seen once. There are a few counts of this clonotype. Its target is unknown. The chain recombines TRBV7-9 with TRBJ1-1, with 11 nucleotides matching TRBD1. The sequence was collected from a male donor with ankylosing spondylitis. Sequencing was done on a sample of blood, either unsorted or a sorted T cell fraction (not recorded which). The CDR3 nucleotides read TGTGCCAGCAGCTTCGACTACTGGGGACAGGGGGTATCTGAAGCTTTCTTT. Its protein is CASSFDYWGQGVSEAFF. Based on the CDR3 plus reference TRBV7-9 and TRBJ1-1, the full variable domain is DTGVSQNPRHKITKRGQNVTFRCDPISEHNRLYWYRQTLGQGPEFLTYFQNEAQLEKSRLLSDRFSAERPKGSFSTLEIQRTEQGDSAMYLCASSFDYWGQGVSEAFFGQGTRLTVV.